This is a list of T cell receptor beta chains from one sample in a study of naive and memory T cell subsets. TCRdb itself ran the 5' RACE reads through MiXCR, one entry per CDR3 protein. Among around 30,000 distinct CDR3 sequences listed, 15% to 20% were seen once. The origin of the receptors is a female donor in good health. Both conserved end residues are part of each CDR3. D genes are given only for firm matches. The listing skips clone size in some rows; elsewhere it reads once, few, many or a size class.

TRBJ1-1	-	TRBV20-1	-	CSARDARAGINTEAFF	TGCAGTGCTAGAGATGCTCGGGCAGGTATTAACACTGAAGCTTTCTTT
TRBJ1-1	-	TRBV7-8	many	CASSLARGVITEAFF	TGTGCCAGCAGCTTAGCTCGAGGGGTCATCACTGAAGCTTTCTTT
TRBJ1-1	-	TRBV12-3/TRBV12-4	-	CASNPRGNTEAFF	TGTGCCAGCAACCCCAGGGGGAACACTGAAGCTTTCTTT
TRBJ2-3	TRBD2	TRBV6-4	few	CASSEASGGGTDTQYF	TGTGCCAGCAGTGAGGCTAGCGGGGGGGGCACAGATACGCAGTATTTT
TRBJ2-7	-	TRBV7-2	few	CASSLVAAYEQYF	TGTGCCAGCAGCTTAGTGGCAGCCTACGAGCAGTACTTC
TRBJ1-1	-	TRBV6-5	-	CASSYSRGEGTEAFF	TGTGCCAGCAGTTACTCGCGAGGGGAAGGGACTGAAGCTTTCTTT
TRBJ2-7	TRBD1	TRBV4-2	few	CASSPDRGGNEQYF	TGTGCCAGCAGCCCGGACAGGGGGGGGAACGAGCAGTACTTC
TRBJ2-7	-	TRBV12-3/TRBV12-4	few	CASSLGGPITYEQYF	TGTGCCAGCAGCCTGGGCGGGCCTATCACCTACGAGCAGTACTTC
TRBJ1-1	TRBD1	TRBV29-1	few	CSVAAGQMNTEAFF	TGCAGCGTTGCCGCGGGACAGATGAACACTGAAGCTTTCTTT
TRBJ1-1	-	TRBV27	-	CASSLSGGAAEAFF	TGTGCCAGCAGTTTATCCGGAGGGGCCGCTGAAGCTTTCTTT
TRBJ1-2	-	TRBV12-3/TRBV12-4	many	CASSPVKGEGYTF	TGTGCCAGCTCCCCCGTCAAAGGGGAAGGCTACACCTTC
TRBJ2-1	-	TRBV24-1	-	CATSDLSGVEQFF	TGTGCCACCAGTGATTTGTCTGGCGTTGAGCAGTTCTTC
TRBJ1-5	-	TRBV7-7	-	CASSSSLNQPQHF	TGTGCCAGCAGCTCTTCCCTAAATCAGCCCCAGCATTTT
TRBJ2-3	-	TRBV7-9	few	CASSLVPTGNTDTQYF	TGTGCCAGCAGCTTAGTCCCGACAGGAAACACAGATACGCAGTATTTT
TRBJ1-1	-	TRBV11-2	many	CASSRGVGVLEAFF	TGTGCCAGCAGCCGAGGTGTGGGCGTACTCGAAGCTTTCTTT
TRBJ1-5	-	TRBV6-5	few	CASSYQKPPSNQPQHF	TGTGCCAGCAGTTACCAGAAACCCCCCAGCAATCAGCCCCAGCATTTT
TRBJ1-2	-	TRBV12-3/TRBV12-4	-	CASRRAGAHYGYTF	TGTGCCAGCAGAAGGGCAGGGGCACATTATGGCTACACCTTC
TRBJ2-1	-	TRBV27	-	CASTPTASSYNEQFF	TGTGCCAGCACTCCGACAGCCAGCTCCTACAATGAGCAGTTCTTC
TRBJ2-5	-	TRBV9	few	CASSPNPYSQETQYF	TGTGCCAGCAGCCCGAACCCCTACTCCCAAGAGACCCAGTACTTC
TRBJ2-1	-	TRBV18	many	CASSPQDNEQFF	TGTGCCAGCTCACCACAGGACAATGAGCAGTTCTTC
TRBJ1-6	-	TRBV12-3/TRBV12-4	few	CASSLTAAPGRSPLHF	TGTGCCAGCAGTTTGACGGCAGCCCCGGGGAGGTCACCCCTCCACTTT
TRBJ2-2	-	TRBV20-1	many	CSARDGRQSSNTGELFF	TGCAGTGCTAGAGATGGCAGGCAAAGTTCGAACACCGGGGAGCTGTTTTTT
TRBJ1-1	-	TRBV7-9	few	CASSPSTEAFF	TGTGCCAGCAGCCCGAGCACTGAAGCTTTCTTT
TRBJ1-4	-	TRBV20-1	-	CSASPPGGGSNEKLFF	TGCAGTGCTAGCCCCCCGGGAGGGGGGAGTAATGAAAAACTGTTTTTT
TRBJ2-3	TRBD2	TRBV27	-	CASRLAGVSTDTQYF	TGTGCCAGCAGACTAGCGGGGGTCAGCACAGATACGCAGTATTTT
TRBJ2-3	-	TRBV12-3/TRBV12-4	few	CASSLRVSDTQYF	TGTGCCAGCAGTTTACGGGTCTCAGATACGCAGTATTTT
TRBJ2-3	TRBD2	TRBV20-1	-	CSARLTTSGDSDTQYF	TGCAGTGCTAGACTAACGACTAGCGGGGACTCAGATACGCAGTATTTT
TRBJ2-7	TRBD1	TRBV20-1	many	CSARTGGEQYF	TGCAGTGCTCGAACAGGGGGAGAGCAGTACTTC
TRBJ2-5	TRBD2	TRBV6-5	few	CASRGLGGGFRETQYF	TGTGCCAGCAGGGGACTGGGCGGGGGGTTTAGAGAGACCCAGTACTTC
TRBJ2-7	TRBD2	TRBV29-1	many	CSVPVGGGSYEQYF	TGCAGCGTCCCAGTCGGGGGGGGCTCCTACGAGCAGTACTTC
TRBJ2-7	TRBD2	TRBV6-6	few	CASSKGTSGYEQYF	TGTGCCAGCAGCAAGGGGACTAGCGGCTACGAGCAGTACTTC
TRBJ2-6	-	TRBV12-3/TRBV12-4	many	CASSPTSGLRANVLTF	TGTGCCAGCAGCCCAACGTCGGGGCTTAGGGCCAACGTCCTGACTTTC
TRBJ1-5	-	TRBV7-2	-	CASSPTHQPQHF	TGTGCCAGCAGCCCAACCCATCAGCCCCAGCATTTT
TRBJ1-1	-	TRBV6-5	many	CASSHRVNTEAFF	TGTGCCAGCAGCCACAGGGTGAACACTGAAGCTTTCTTT
TRBJ1-1	-	TRBV20-1	many	CSASHRTLGTEAFF	TGCAGTGCTAGCCACAGGACCTTAGGTACTGAAGCTTTCTTT
TRBJ1-5	TRBD1	TRBV7-2	few	CASSSTGFNQPQHF	TGTGCCAGCAGCTCGACAGGGTTCAATCAGCCCCAGCATTTT
TRBJ1-5	-	TRBV15	-	CATSRDLGGVNQPQHF	TGTGCCACCAGCAGAGATCTAGGAGGGGTCAATCAGCCCCAGCATTTT
TRBJ1-3	TRBD1	TRBV7-2	-	CASSRGQGQTIYF	TGTGCCAGCAGCCGGGGACAGGGACAAACCATATATTTT
TRBJ2-5	-	TRBV18	medium-sized	CASSPRLDAPTQYF	TGTGCCAGCTCACCACGTTTGGACGCTCCGACCCAGTACTTC
TRBJ2-1	-	TRBV7-2	many	CASSLGQGISSYNEQFF	TGTGCCAGCAGCTTAGGCCAGGGTATCAGCTCCTACAATGAGCAGTTCTTC